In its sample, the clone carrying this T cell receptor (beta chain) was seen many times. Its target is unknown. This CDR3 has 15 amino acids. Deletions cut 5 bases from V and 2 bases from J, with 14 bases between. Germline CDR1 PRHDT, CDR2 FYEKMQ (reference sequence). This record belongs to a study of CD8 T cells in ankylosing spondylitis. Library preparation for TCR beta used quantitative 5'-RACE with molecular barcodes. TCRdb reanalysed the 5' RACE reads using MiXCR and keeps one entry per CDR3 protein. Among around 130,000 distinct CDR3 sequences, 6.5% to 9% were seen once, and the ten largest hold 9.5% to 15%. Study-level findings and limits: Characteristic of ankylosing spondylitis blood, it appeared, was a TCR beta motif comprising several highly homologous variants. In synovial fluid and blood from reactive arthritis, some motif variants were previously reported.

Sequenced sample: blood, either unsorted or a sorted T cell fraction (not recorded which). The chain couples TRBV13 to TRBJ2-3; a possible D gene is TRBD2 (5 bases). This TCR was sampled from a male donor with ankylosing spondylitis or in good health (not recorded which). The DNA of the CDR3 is TGTGCCAGCAGCCTTGGGCTAGCCGCCACAGATACGCAGTATTTT. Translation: CASSLGLAATDTQYF. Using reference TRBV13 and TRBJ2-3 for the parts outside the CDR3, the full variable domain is AAGVIQSPRHLIKEKRETATLKCYPIPRHDTVYWYQQGPGQDPQFLISFYEKMQSDKGSIPDRFSAQQFSDYHSELNMSSLELGDSALYFCASSLGLAATDTQYFGPGTRLTVL.